Listed below are T cell receptor beta chains from one sample, sequenced in a study of T cell repertoires in cytomegalovirus infection. TCRdb passed the reads through MiXCR, listing each CDR3 protein once. Among around 250,000 distinct CDR3 sequences listed, over 15% were seen once. The specimen sequenced was CD8+ T cells from PBMCs. These receptors all come from a human donor in good health (CMV status not recorded). Some clones in this sample may be carry-over from other donors' samples. CDR3s include the opening cysteine and the closing phenylalanine or tryptophan. A D gene is named only where the DNA matches it firmly. Size is stated for part of the rows, as once, few or many counts, or as a class when the clone is expanded.

TRBJ2-7	TRBD1	.	14	TRBV20-1	CSASPGTAKYEQYF	TGCAGTGCTAGTCCCGGGACAGCCAAATACGAGCAGTACTTC
TRBJ2-7	TRBD1	many	14	TRBV7-2	CASSLRDSYYEQYF	TGTGCCAGCAGCCTCAGGGACAGCTACTACGAGCAGTACTTC
TRBJ2-1	.	few	15	TRBV19	CASSLRRSSYNEQFF	TGTGCCAGTAGTCTCCGTAGGAGCTCCTACAATGAGCAGTTCTTC
TRBJ2-7	.	.	13	TRBV29-1	CSVDTPDSYEQYF	TGCAGCGTTGACACCCCGGACTCCTACGAGCAGTACTTC
TRBJ2-1	.	many	12	TRBV6-2/TRBV6-3	CASSYPPNEQFF	TGTGCCAGCAGTTACCCCCCCAATGAGCAGTTCTTC
TRBJ1-5	.	few	13	TRBV29-1	CSVGGGPNQPQHF	TGCAGCGTTGGAGGGGGGCCCAATCAGCCCCAGCATTTT
TRBJ1-4	TRBD1	.	15	TRBV5-1	CASSLAGTGYEKLFF	TGCGCCAGCAGCTTGGCCGGGACAGGGTATGAAAAACTGTTTTTT
TRBJ2-1	.	.	14	TRBV28	CASITRDLYNEQLF	TGTGCCAGCATCACACGGGACCTTTACAATGAGCAGCTCTTC
TRBJ2-1	.	.	11	TRBV24-1	CATHYDNEQFF	TGTGCCACCCACTATGATAATGAGCAGTTCTTC
TRBJ1-1	.	.	18	TRBV4-2	CASSQDLPASIGDTEAFF	TGTGCCAGCAGCCAAGATCTTCCAGCTTCAATAGGGGACACTGAAGCTTTCTTT
TRBJ1-2	TRBD1	.	19	TRBV20-1	CSASGPETGQGLTLWGYTF	TGCAGTGCTAGTGGCCCAGAGACGGGACAGGGTTTAACCCTCTGGGGCTACACCTTC
TRBJ1-3	.	many	16	TRBV7-9	CASRPTFGGIGNTIYF	TGTGCCAGCAGACCTACATTCGGGGGCATTGGAAACACCATATATTTT
TRBJ1-1	.	many	13	TRBV12-3/TRBV12-4	CASSLALNTEAFF	TGTGCCAGCAGTTTAGCATTGAACACTGAAGCTTTCTTT
TRBJ2-1	.	.	12	TRBV7-1	CASSPLDREQFF	TGTGCCAGCAGCCCACTGGACCGTGAGCAGTTCTTC
TRBJ2-1	TRBD2	few	13	TRBV9	CASTGGANNEQFF	TGTGCCAGCACGGGGGGAGCCAACAATGAGCAGTTCTTC
TRBJ2-1	.	many	14	TRBV7-9	CASSGANSYNEQFF	TGTGCCAGCAGCGGGGCCAACTCCTACAATGAGCAGTTCTTC
TRBJ1-4	.	few	14	TRBV27	CASRLWEGSEKLFF	TGTGCCAGCAGATTATGGGAGGGGAGTGAAAAACTGTTTTTT
TRBJ2-3	.	.	13	TRBV7-9	CASRQETTDTQYF	TGTGCCAGCAGACAGGAGACCACAGATACGCAGTATTTT
TRBJ2-5	.	.	13	TRBV5-4	CASYPGGQETQYF	TGTGCCAGCTACCCCGGGGGCCAAGAGACCCAGTACTTC
TRBJ1-5	.	few	15	TRBV15	CATSRDAGVYQPQHF	TGTGCCACCAGCAGAGACGCCGGGGTCTATCAGCCCCAGCATTTT
TRBJ1-4	TRBD1	many	15	TRBV7-8	CASSLLDRGVEKLFF	TGTGCCAGCAGCTTATTGGACAGGGGGGTTGAAAAACTGTTTTTT
TRBJ1-1	.	.	14	TRBV19	CASSISTQGTEAFF	TGTGCCAGTAGTATTTCGACCCAGGGCACTGAAGCTTTCTTT
TRBJ2-1	TRBD1	many	15	TRBV7-6	CASSLPGGSYNEQFF	TGTGCCAGCAGCTTACCAGGGGGCTCCTACAATGAGCAGTTCTTC
TRBJ1-4	.	many	15	TRBV12-3/TRBV12-4	CASSSLGPRGEKLFF	TGTGCCAGCAGTTCATTGGGGCCACGGGGGGAAAAACTGTTTTTT
TRBJ2-2	.	.	15	TRBV2	CASSESPEYTGELFF	TGTGCCAGCAGTGAATCCCCCGAATACACCGGGGAGCTGTTTTTT
TRBJ2-1	TRBD1	many	14	TRBV28	CASSTDRSYNEQFF	TGTGCCAGCAGTACGGACAGGTCCTACAATGAGCAGTTCTTC
TRBJ2-1	.	many	16	TRBV7-2	CASSLIVQGWGEEQFF	TGTGCCAGCAGCTTAATCGTCCAGGGGTGGGGCGAGGAGCAGTTCTTC
TRBJ2-5	.	.	14	TRBV6-5	CASSRGTVQETQYF	TGTGCCAGCAGTCGGGGGACAGTCCAAGAGACCCAGTACTTC
TRBJ2-1	.	few	13	TRBV20-1	CSARGRLNNEQFF	TGCAGTGCTAGGGGGCGGCTTAACAATGAGCAGTTCTTC
TRBJ1-2	.	many	11	TRBV6-1	CASTPIYGYTF	TGTGCCAGCACGCCTATCTATGGCTACACCTTC